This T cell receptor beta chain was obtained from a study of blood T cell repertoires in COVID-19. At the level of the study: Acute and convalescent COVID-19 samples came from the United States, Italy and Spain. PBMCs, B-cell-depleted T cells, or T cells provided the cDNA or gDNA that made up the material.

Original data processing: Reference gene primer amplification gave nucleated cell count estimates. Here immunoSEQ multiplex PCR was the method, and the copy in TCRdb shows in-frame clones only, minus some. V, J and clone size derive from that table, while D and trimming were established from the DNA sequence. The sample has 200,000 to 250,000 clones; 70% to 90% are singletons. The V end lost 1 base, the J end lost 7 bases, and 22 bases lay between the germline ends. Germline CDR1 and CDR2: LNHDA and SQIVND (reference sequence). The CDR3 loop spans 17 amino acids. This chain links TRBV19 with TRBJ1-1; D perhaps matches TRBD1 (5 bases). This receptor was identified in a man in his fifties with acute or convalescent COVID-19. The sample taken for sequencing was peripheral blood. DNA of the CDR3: TGTGCCAGTAGTATAGTGGGGGGTTTAACAAGCGGGTTTGAAGCTTTCTTT. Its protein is CASSIVGGLTSGFEAFF. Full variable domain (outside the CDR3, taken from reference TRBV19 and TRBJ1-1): DGGITQSPKYLFRKEGQNVTLSCEQNLNHDAMYWYRQDPGQGLRLIYYSQIVNDFQKGDIAEGYSVSREKKESFPLTVTSAQKNPTAFYLCASSIVGGLTSGFEAFFGQGTRLTVV.